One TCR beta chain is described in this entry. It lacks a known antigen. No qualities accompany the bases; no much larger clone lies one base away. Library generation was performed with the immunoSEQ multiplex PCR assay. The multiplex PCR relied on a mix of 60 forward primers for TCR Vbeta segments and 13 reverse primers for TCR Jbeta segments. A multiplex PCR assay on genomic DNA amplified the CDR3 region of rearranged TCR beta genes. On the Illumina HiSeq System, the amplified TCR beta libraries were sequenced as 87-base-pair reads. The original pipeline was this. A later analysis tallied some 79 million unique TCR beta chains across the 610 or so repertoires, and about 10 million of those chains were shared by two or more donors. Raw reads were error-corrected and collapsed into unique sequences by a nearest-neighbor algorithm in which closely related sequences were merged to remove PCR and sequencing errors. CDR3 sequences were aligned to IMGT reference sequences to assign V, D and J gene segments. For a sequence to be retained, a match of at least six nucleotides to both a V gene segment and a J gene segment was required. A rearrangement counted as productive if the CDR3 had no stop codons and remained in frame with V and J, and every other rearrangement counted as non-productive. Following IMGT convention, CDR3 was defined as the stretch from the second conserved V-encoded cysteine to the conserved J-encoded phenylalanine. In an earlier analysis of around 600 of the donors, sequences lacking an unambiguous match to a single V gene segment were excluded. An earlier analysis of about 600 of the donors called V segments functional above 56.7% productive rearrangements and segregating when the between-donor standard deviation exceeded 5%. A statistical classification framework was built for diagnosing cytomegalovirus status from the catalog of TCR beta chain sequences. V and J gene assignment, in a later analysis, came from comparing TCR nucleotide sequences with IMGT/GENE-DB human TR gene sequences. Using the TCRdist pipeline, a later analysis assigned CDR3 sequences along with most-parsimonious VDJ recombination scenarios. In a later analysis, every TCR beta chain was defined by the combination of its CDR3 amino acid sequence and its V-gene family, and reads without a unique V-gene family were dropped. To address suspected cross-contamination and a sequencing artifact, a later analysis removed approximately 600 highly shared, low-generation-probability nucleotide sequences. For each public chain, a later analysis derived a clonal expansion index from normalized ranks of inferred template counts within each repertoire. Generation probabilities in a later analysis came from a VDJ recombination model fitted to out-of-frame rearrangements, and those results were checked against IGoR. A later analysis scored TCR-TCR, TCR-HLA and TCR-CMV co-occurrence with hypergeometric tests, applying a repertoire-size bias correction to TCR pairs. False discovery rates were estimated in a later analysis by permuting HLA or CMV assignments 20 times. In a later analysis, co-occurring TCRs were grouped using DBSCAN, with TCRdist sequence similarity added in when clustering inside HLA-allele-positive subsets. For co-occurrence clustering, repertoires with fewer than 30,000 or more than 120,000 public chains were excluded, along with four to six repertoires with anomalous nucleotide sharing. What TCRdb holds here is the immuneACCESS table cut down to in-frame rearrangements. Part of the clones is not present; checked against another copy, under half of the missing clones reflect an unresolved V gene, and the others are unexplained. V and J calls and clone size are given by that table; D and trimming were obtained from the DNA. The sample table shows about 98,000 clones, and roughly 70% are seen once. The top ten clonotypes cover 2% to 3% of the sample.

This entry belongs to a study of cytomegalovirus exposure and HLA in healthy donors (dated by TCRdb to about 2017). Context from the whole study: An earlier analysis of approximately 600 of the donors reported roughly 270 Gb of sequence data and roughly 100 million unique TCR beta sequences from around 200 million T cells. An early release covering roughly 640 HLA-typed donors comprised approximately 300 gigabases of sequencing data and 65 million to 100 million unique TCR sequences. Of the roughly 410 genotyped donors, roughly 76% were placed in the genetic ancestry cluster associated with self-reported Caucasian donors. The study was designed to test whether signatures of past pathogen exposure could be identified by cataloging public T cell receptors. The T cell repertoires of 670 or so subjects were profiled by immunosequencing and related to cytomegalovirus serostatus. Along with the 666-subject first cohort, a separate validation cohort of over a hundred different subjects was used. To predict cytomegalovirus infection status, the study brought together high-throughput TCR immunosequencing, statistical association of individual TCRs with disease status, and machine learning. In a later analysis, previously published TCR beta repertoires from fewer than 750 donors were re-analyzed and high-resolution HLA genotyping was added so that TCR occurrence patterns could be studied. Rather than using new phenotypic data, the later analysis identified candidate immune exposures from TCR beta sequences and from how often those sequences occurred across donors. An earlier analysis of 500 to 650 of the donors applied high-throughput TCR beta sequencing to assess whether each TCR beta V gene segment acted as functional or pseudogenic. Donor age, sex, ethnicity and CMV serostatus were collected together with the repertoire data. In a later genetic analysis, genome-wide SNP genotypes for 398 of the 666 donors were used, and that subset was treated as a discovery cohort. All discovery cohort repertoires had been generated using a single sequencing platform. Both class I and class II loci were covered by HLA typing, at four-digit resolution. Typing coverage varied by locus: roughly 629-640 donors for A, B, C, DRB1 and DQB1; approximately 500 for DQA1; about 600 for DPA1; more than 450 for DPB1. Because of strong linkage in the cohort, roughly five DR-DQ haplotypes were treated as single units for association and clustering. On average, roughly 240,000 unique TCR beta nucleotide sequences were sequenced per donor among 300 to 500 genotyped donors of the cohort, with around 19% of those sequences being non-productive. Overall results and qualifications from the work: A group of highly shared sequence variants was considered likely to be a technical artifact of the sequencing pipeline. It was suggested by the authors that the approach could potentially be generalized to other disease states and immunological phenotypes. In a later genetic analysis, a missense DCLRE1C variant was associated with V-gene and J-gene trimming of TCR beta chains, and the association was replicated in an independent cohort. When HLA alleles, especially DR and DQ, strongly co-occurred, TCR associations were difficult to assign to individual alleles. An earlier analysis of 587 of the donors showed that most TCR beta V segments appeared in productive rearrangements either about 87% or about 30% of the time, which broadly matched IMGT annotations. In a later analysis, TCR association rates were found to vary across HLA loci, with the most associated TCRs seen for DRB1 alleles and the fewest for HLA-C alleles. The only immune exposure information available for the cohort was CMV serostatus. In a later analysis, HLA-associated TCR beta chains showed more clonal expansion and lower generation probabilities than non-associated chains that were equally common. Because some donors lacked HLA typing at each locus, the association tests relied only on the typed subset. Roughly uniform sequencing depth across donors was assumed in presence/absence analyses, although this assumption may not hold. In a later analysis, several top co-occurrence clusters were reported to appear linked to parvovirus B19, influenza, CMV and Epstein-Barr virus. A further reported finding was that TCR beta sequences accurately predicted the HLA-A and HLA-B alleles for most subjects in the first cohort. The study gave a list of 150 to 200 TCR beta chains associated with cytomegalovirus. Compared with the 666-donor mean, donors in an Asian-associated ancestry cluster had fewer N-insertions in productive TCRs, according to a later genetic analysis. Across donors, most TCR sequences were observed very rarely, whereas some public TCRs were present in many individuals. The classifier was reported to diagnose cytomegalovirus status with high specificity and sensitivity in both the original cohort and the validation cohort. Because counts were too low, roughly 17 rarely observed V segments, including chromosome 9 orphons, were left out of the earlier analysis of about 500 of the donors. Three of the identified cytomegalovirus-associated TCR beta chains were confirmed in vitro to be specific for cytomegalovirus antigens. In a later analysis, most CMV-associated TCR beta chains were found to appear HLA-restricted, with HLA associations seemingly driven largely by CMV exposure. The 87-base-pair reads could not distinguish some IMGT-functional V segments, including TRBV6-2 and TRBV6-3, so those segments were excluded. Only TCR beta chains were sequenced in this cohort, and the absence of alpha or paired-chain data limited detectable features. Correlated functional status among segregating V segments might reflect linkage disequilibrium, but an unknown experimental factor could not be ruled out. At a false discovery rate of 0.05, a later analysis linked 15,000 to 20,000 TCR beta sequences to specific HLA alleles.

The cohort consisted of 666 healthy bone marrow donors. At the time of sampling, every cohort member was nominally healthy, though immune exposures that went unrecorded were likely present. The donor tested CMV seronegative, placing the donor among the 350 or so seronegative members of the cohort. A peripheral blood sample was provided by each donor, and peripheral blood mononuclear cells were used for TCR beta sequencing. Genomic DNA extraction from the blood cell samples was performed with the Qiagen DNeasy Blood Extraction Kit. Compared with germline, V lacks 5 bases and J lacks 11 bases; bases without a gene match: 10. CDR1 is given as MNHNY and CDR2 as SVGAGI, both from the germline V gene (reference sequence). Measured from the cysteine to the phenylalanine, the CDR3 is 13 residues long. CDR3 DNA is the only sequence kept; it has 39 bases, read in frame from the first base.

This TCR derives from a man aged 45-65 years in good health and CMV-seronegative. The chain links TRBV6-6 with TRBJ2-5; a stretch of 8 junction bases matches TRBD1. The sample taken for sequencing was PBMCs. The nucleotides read TGTGCCAGCAGTAGCAGGGGGCCTTGGGAGCAGTACTTC. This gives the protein CASSSRGPWEQYF.